A single T cell receptor (beta chain) is shown here with its context. Enrolment of Seattle patients took place during active infection, and they were followed longitudinally. The data originate from a study of blood T cell repertoires in COVID-19. As for the study in general: Spain, Italy and the United States supplied samples that represented acute and convalescent COVID-19. Sources were T cells, B-cell-depleted T cells, or PBMCs; the material itself was cDNA or gDNA.

Authors' processing steps: Amplification with reference gene primers provided the estimates of nucleated cell counts. Here immunoSEQ multiplex PCR was the method, and the copy in TCRdb shows in-frame clones only, minus some. D and trimming come from the DNA, and the V and J calls and clone size come from that table. The table shows under 450,000 clones, with 70% to 90% occurring only once. The specimen was peripheral blood. This receptor was identified in a woman in her 40s with COVID-19, enrolled during active disease.

For the CDR3, the DNA is TGTGCCAGTAGTTTCCCCTTGGGACTAGCGGGGAACCATACGCAGTATTTT. This translates into CASSFPLGLAGNHTQYF. V usage is TRBV19 and J usage is TRBJ2-3; the match to TRBD2 covers 13 bases. The CDR3 length is 17 residues. V was clipped by 5 bases and J by 7 bases; unmatched bases: 12. Germline V gene lookup returns CDR1 LNHDA and CDR2 SQIVND (reference sequence).